These T cell receptor beta chains were read from a single sample in a study of quantifying T cell responses using KT2 cells. TCRdb re-called the UMI-ligation and nested PCR reads with MiXCR, one entry per CDR3 protein. This table has tens of thousands of distinct CDR3 sequences, more than 9% appearing once. Sequencing was carried out using PBMCs spiked with cells of the T cell clone KT2. All receptors come from a human donor. The CDR3 runs from the conserved cysteine through the conserved F or W. Fields, in order: V gene, D gene, clone size, J gene, CDR3 DNA, CDR3 protein. D genes are given only for firm matches. The size field is filled for only some rows; it gives once, few, many or a size class.

>TRBV27|TRBD1|.|TRBJ1-2
TGTGCCAGCAGTTTCAGGGACAGTCGGGGCTACACCTTC
CASSFRDSRGYTF
>TRBV4-3|TRBD1|many|TRBJ2-1
TGCGCCAGCAGCCAGGAGGAAACCGGGACAGGGTCGGGAAATGAGCAGTTCTTC
CASSQEETGTGSGNEQFF
>TRBV29-1|TRBD1|many|TRBJ2-7
TGCAGCGCCACCGGGACAGGGACCCTTAAGCAGTACTTC
CSATGTGTLKQYF
>TRBV20-1|.|few|TRBJ2-6
TGCAGTGCTAGAGACTATCAGGGCCGGGGGGCCAACGTCCTGACTTTC
CSARDYQGRGANVLTF
>TRBV6-6|.|few|TRBJ1-6
TGTGCCAGCAGTTACTCGGCAGGATCAGCACCCCTCCACTTT
CASSYSAGSAPLHF
>TRBV20-1|TRBD1|many|TRBJ2-7
TGCAGTGCTAGAGATCTGGGACAGAGATACGAGCAGTACTTC
CSARDLGQRYEQYF
>TRBV11-2|.|.|TRBJ2-5
TGTGCCAGCAGCTCCCCCTTGTCAGGGTTGGGAGAGACCCAGTACTTC
CASSSPLSGLGETQYF
>TRBV6-2/TRBV6-3|.|.|TRBJ2-5
TGTGCCAGCAGAAAGCGAGCGGTAGCGGTCGGCCAAGAGACCCAGTACTTC
CASRKRAVAVGQETQYF
>TRBV27|TRBD2|few|TRBJ2-1
TGTGCCAGCTCACCTATCCCCCCGGGACTAGCGGGAATCTACAATGAGCAGTTCTTC
CASSPIPPGLAGIYNEQFF
>TRBV18|.|.|TRBJ2-2
TGTGCCAGCTCGACAACGGCGAACACCGGGGAGCTGTTTTTT
CASSTTANTGELFF
>TRBV20-1|TRBD2|.|TRBJ2-7
TGCAGTGCTAGAATCGGGCGGGGGGCACCCTACGAGCAGTACTTC
CSARIGRGAPYEQYF
>TRBV9|TRBD1|few|TRBJ2-3
TGTGCCAGCAGCGGGACAGGGGGAAGGACAGATACGCGGTATTTT
CASSGTGGRTDTRYF
>TRBV29-1|.|many|TRBJ2-3
TGCAGCGTTGCGAGTCTGGGGGAGGCAGATACGCAGTATTTT
CSVASLGEADTQYF
>TRBV5-1|.|many|TRBJ1-2
TGCGCCAGCAGCTTGGGGGGACAATCGCTCTATGGCTACACCTTC
CASSLGGQSLYGYTF
>TRBV20-1|.|.|TRBJ1-3
TGCAGTGCTAGAGTGAGGGGCGAAGGAAACACCATATATTTT
CSARVRGEGNTIYF
>TRBV12-3/TRBV12-4|.|.|TRBJ2-2
TGTGCCAGCAGCCCCAGGGGTGTCGGGGAGCTGTTTTTT
CASSPRGVGELFF
>TRBV10-3|TRBD1|once|TRBJ2-3
TGTGCCACGAGTGGGACAGAAGACACAGATACGCAGTATTTT
CATSGTEDTDTQYF
>TRBV19|.|.|TRBJ2-3
TGTGCCAGTAGTCCGACCCCGGCAGGCACAGATACGCAGTATTTT
CASSPTPAGTDTQYF
>TRBV7-9|.|few|TRBJ2-5
TGTGCCAGCAGCTTAGCGTTGAGGGGCGGAGAGAGAGAGACCCAGTACTTC
CASSLALRGGERETQYF
>TRBV7-2|.|.|TRBJ2-3
TGTGCCAGCAGCCTTATACGGGGCCTAGGTACGCAGTATTTT
CASSLIRGLGTQYF
>TRBV19|.|few|TRBJ1-2
TGTGCCACCAATCGCGGGGGCTTCTTAGGCTACACCTTC
CATNRGGFLGYTF
>TRBV12-3/TRBV12-4|.|.|TRBJ2-2
TGTGCCAGCAGTTTTGCCCCCACCGGGGAGCTGTTTTTT
CASSFAPTGELFF
>TRBV23-1|.|many|TRBJ2-5
TGCGCCAGCAGTCAGGTGGGGGGAGAGACCCAGTACTTC
CASSQVGGETQYF
>TRBV20-1|.|many|TRBJ2-7
TGCAGTGCTGCGCCCGACTTGCGCTCCTACGAGCAGTACTTC
CSAAPDLRSYEQYF
>TRBV7-8|.|many|TRBJ2-2
TGTGCCAGCAGCTTCGGTGGGGGGAACACCGGGGAGCTGTTTTTT
CASSFGGGNTGELFF
>TRBV11-2|.|many|TRBJ1-2
TGTGCCAGCAGCTACGCTACCGGGACGGTCTATGGCTACACCTTC
CASSYATGTVYGYTF
>TRBV19|.|many|TRBJ1-2
TGTGCCAGTAGTATAGTTGGGGGAGCCAACTATGGCTACACCTTC
CASSIVGGANYGYTF
>TRBV5-1|.|.|TRBJ2-1
TGCGCCTCTAGGACCGCTAGCTCCTACAATGAGCAGTTCTTC
CASRTASSYNEQFF
>TRBV27|TRBD2|few|TRBJ2-7
TGTGCCAGCAGTTCTAGCGGGAGTTCGTACGAGCAGTACTTC
CASSSSGSSYEQYF
>TRBV5-1|.|.|TRBJ2-7
TGCGCCAGCAGCGAGGGAACCTACGAGCAGTACTTC
CASSEGTYEQYF
>TRBV20-1|TRBD2|many|TRBJ2-5
TGCAGTGCTAGTGGGAATTACGGGACTAGCGGGAGGGCCGGAGAAGGGACCCAGTACTTC
CSASGNYGTSGRAGEGTQYF
>TRBV7-9|.|.|TRBJ2-5
TGTGCCAGCAGCCAAAGGGTGGAGGAAGAGACCCAGTACTTC
CASSQRVEEETQYF
>TRBV11-2|TRBD1|few|TRBJ1-4
TGTGCCAGCAGCTTAACAGGGACAGGGGATGAAAAACTGTTTTTT
CASSLTGTGDEKLFF
>TRBV20-1|TRBD1|many|TRBJ1-5
TGCAGTGCTAGACAGGGGGAGTTTCAGCCCCAGCATTTT
CSARQGEFQPQHF
>TRBV27|.|.|TRBJ2-3
TGTGCCAGCAGCAACGTATACACAGATACGCAGTATTTT
CASSNVYTDTQYF
>TRBV3-1|TRBD2|many|TRBJ2-7
TGTGCCAGCGGAAAGCTAGCGGGGGGAATCTACGAGCAGTACTTC
CASGKLAGGIYEQYF
>TRBV2|.|.|TRBJ2-1
TGTGCCAGCAGTGGGGGAGGGGGCGCATTCGGCGGAGGGAACAATGAGCAGTTCTTC
CASSGGGGAFGGGNNEQFF
>TRBV7-2|.|.|TRBJ2-5
TGTGCCAGCAGCCAACAGGTTCAGGGGACCCAGTACTTC
CASSQQVQGTQYF
>TRBV6-5|.|few|TRBJ1-1
TGTGCCAGCAGTTACGGGCAGCTGAACACTGAAGCTTTCTTT
CASSYGQLNTEAFF
>TRBV7-2|.|few|TRBJ1-5
TGTGCCAGCAGCTTAAACCCCAATCAGCCCCAGCATTTT
CASSLNPNQPQHF
>TRBV2|.|few|TRBJ1-1
TGTGCCAGCAGTGTTACGGCTGGGGGAGAAGCTTTCTTT
CASSVTAGGEAFF
>TRBV20-1|.|few|TRBJ2-2
TGCAGTGCTAGAGTTCAGAGGGGCCGGGACACCGGGGAGCTGTTTTTT
CSARVQRGRDTGELFF
>TRBV7-3|.|few|TRBJ2-7
TGTGCCAGCAGCTTAACCCCGTCCAACGAGCAGTACTTC
CASSLTPSNEQYF
>TRBV6-1|.|many|TRBJ2-5
TGTGCCAGCAGTGACCATGTTAGTGATGGTGGGACCCAGTACTTC
CASSDHVSDGGTQYF